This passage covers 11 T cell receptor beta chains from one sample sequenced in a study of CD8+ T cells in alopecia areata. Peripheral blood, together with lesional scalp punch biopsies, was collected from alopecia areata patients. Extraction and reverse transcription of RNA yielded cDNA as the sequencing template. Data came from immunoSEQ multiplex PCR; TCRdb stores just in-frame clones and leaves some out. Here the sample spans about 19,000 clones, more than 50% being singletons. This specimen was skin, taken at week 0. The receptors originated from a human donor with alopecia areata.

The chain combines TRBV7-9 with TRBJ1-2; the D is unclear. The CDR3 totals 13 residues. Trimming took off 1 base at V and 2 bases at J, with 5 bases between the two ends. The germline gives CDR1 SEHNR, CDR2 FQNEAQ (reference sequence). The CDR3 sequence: CASSLGGNYGYTF. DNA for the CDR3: TGTGCCAGCAGCTTAGGGGGAAACTATGGCTACACCTTC.

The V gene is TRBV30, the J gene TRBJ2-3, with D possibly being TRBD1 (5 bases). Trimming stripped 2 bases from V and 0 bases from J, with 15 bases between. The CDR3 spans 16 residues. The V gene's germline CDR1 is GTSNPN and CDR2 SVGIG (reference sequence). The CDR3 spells CAWSFGNGASTDTQYF. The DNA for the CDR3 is TGTGCCTGGAGTTTCGGTAATGGGGCTAGCACAGATACGCAGTATTTT.

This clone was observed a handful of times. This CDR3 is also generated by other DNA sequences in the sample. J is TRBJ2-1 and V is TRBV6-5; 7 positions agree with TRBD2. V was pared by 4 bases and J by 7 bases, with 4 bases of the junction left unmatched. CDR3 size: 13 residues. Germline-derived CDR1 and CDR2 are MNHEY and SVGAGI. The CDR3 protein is CASSFQGGNEQFF. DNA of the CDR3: TGTGCCAGCAGTTTCCAGGGAGGGAATGAGCAGTTCTTC.

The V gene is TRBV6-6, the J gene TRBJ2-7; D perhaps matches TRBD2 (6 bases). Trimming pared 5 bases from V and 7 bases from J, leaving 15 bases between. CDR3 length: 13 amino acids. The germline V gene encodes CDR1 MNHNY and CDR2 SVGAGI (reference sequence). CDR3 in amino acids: CASSPRGRREQYF. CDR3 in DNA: TGTGCCAGCAGTCCCCGGGGGAGGCGGGAGCAGTACTTC.

CDR3: CASSFQGEETQYF. The CDR3 DNA follows: TGTGCCAGCAGCTTCCAGGGGGAAGAGACCCAGTACTTC. The chain is built from TRBV7-2 and TRBJ2-5, with TRBD1 matching 7 bases. The CDR3 is made up of 13 amino acids. V gave up 3 bases and J gave up 3 bases; unmatched junction bases: 1. CDR1 and CDR2 from the germline V gene are SGHTA and FQGNSA.

The CDR3 protein is CASSSDSTEAFF. In DNA, the CDR3 is TGTGCCAGCAGCTCGGACAGCACTGAAGCTTTCTTT. The V call is TRBV11-1, the J call TRBJ1-1; weak D call: TRBD1 (6 bases). CDR1 is SGHAT and CDR2 is FQDESV in the germline V gene (reference sequence). The V gene lost 4 bases and the J gene lost 4 bases, with 7 bases spanning the gap. CDR3 length: 12 residues.

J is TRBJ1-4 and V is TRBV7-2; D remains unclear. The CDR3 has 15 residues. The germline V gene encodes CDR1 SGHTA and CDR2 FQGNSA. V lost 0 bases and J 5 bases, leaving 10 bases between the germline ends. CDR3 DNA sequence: TGTGCCAGCAGCTTAGCAAAAACACCGAATGAAAAACTGTTTTTT. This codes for CASSLAKTPNEKLFF. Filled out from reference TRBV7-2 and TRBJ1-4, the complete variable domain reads GAGVSQSPSNKVTEKGKDVELRCDPISGHTALYWYRQSLGQGLEFLIYFQGNSAPDKSGLPSDRFSAERTGGSVSTLTIQRTQQEDSAVYLCASSLAKTPNEKLFFGSGTQLSVL.

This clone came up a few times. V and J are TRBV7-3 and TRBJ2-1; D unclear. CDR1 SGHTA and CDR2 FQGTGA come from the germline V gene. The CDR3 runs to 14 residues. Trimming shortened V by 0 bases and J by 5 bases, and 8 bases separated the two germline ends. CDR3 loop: CASSLTGSNNEQFF. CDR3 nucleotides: TGTGCCAGCAGCTTAACGGGCAGTAACAATGAGCAGTTCTTC.

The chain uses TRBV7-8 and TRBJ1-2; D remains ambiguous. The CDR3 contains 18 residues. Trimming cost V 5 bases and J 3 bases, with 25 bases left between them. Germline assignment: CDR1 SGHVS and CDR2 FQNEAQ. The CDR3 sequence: CASSTYGLGAQRDYGYTF. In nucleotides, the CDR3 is TGTGCCAGCAGCACATATGGACTCGGCGCGCAGAGAGACTATGGCTACACCTTC.

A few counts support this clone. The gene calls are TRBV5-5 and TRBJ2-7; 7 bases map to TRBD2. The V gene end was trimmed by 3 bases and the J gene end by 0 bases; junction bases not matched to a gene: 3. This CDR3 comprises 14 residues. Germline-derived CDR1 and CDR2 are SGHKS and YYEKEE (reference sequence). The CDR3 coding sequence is TGTGCCAGCAGCTACGGGGACTACTCCTACGAGCAGTACTTC. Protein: CASSYGDYSYEQYF.

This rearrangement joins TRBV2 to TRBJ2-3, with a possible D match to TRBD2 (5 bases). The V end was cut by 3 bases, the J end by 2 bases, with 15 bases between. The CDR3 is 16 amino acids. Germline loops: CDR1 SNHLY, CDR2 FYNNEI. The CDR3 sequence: CASSDLRGYATDTQYF. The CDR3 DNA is TGTGCCAGCAGTGATCTAAGAGGGTACGCCACAGATACGCAGTATTTT.